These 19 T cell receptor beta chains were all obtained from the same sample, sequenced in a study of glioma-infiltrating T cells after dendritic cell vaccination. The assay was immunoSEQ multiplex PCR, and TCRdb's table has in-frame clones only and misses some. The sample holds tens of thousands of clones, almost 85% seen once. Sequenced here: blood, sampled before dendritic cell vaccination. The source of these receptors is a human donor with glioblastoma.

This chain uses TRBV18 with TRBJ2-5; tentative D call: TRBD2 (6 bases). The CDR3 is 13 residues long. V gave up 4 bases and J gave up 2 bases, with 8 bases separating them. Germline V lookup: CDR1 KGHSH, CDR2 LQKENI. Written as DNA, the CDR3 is TGTGCCAGCTCACTACGGGGGCAAGAGACCCAGTACTTC. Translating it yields CASSLRGQETQYF.

CDR3 sequence reads: CAAAGIDTQYF. The CDR3, as DNA: TGTGCCGCAGCGGGTATAGATACGCAGTATTTT. The chain joins TRBV6-5 to TRBJ2-3; possible D gene TRBD2, 6 bases. There are 11 residues in the CDR3. V lost 11 bases and J lost 5, with 11 bases in between. Germline V gene lookup returns CDR1 MNHEY and CDR2 SVGAGI.

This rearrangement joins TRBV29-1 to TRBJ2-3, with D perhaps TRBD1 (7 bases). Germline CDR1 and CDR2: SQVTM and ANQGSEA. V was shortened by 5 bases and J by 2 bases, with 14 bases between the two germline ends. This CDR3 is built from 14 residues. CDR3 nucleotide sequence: TGCAGCGTTTCCCAGGGGGGCGCCACAGATACGCAGTATTTT. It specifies CSVSQGGATDTQYF.

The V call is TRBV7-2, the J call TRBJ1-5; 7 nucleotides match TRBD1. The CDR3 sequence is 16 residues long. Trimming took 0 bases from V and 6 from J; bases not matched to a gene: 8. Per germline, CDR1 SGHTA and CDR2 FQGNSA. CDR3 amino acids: CASSLAGRPGGQPQHF. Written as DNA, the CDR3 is TGTGCCAGCAGCTTAGCGGGTCGTCCAGGGGGTCAGCCCCAGCATTTT.

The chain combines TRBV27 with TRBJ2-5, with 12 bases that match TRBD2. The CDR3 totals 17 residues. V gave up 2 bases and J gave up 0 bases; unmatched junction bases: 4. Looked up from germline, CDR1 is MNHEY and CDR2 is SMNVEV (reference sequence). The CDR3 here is CASSLATSGGNQETQYF. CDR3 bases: TGTGCCAGCAGTTTAGCGACTAGCGGGGGCAACCAAGAGACCCAGTACTTC.

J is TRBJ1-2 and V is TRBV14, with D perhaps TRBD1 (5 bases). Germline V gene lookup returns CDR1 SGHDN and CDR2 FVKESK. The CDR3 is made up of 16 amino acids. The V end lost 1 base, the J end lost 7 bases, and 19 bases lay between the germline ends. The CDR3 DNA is TGTGCCAGCAGCCAAGGCCTAGGGGCGCGGGAAAGTGGCTACACCTTC. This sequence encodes CASSQGLGARESGYTF.

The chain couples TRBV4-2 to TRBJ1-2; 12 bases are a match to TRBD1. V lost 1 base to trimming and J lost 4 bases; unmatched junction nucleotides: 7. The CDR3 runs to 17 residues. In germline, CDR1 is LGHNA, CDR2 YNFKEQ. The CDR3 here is CASSQGGQGARSYGYTF. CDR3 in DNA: TGTGCCAGCAGCCAAGGGGGACAGGGGGCGCGGAGCTATGGCTACACCTTC.

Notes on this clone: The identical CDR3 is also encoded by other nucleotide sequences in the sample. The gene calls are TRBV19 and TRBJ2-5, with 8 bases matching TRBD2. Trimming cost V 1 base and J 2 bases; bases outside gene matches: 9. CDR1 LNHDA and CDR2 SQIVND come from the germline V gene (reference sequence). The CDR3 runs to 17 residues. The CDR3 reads CASSIGSLAGLQETQYF. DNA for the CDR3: TGTGCCAGTAGTATAGGGTCCTTAGCGGGGCTGCAAGAGACCCAGTACTTC. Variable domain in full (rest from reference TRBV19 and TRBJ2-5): DGGITQSPKYLFRKEGQNVTLSCEQNLNHDAMYWYRQDPGQGLRLIYYSQIVNDFQKGDIAEGYSVSREKKESFPLTVTSAQKNPTAFYLCASSIGSLAGLQETQYFGPGTRLLVL.

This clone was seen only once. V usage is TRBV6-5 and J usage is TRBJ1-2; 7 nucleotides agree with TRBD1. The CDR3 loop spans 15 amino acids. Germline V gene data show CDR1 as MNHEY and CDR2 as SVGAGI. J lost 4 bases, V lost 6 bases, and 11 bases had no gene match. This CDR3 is CASSDDREVSYGYTF. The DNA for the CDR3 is TGTGCCAGCAGCGACGACAGGGAAGTGAGCTATGGCTACACCTTC.

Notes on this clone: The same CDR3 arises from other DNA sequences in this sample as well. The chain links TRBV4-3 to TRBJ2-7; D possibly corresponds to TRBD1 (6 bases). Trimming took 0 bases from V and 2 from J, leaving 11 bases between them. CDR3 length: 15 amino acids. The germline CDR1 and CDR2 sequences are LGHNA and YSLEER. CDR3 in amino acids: CASSQETGNTYEQYF. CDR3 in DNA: TGCGCCAGCAGCCAAGAGACAGGCAATACCTACGAGCAGTACTTC.

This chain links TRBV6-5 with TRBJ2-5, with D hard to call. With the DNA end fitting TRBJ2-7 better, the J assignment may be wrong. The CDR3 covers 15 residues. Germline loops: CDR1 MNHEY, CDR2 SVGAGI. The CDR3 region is CASMLGSTGDYEQYF. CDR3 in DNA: TGTGCCAGCATGTTGGGATCGACTGGCGACTACGAGCAGTACTTC.

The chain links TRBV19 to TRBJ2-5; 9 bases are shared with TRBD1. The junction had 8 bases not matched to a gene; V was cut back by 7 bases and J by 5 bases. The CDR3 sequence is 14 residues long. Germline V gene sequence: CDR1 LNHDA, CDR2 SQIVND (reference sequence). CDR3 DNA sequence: TGTGCCAGTACCGAGGGACAGGGTATCGAGACCCAGTACTTC. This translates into CASTEGQGIETQYF.

The CDR3 loop reads CASSPRMTARLDF. DNA for the CDR3: TGTGCCAGCAGCCCGCGGATGACAGCCCGGCTTGACTTC. This chain connects TRBV21-1 to TRBJ2-4; the D call of TRBD1 is as the table states it, not checked on the DNA. TRBV21-1 is a listed pseudogene. The CDR3 loop spans 13 amino acids.

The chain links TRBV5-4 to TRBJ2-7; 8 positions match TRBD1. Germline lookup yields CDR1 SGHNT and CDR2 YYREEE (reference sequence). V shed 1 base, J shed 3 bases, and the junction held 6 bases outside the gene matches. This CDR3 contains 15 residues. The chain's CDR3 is CASSLTGGLHYEQYF. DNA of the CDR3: TGTGCCAGCAGCTTGACAGGGGGACTCCACTACGAGCAGTACTTC.

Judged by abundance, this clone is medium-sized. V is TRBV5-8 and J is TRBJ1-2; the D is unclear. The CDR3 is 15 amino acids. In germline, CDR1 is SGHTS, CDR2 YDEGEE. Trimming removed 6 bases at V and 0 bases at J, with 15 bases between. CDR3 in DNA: TGTGCCAGCAACTATGGACTTACAGCTAACTATGGCTACACCTTC. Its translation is CASNYGLTANYGYTF.

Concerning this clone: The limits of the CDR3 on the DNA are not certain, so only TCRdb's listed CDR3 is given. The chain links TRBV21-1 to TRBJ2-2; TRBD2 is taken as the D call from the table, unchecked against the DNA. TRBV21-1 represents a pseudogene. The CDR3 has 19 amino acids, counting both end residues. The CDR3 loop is CASSKVAPGSDANTGELFF.

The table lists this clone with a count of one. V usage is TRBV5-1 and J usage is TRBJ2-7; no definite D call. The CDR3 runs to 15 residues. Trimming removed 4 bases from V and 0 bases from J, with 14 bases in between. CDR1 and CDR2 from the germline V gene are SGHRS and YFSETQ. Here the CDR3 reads CASSAAELSSYEQYF. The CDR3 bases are TGCGCCAGCAGCGCCGCGGAGCTCAGCTCCTACGAGCAGTACTTC.

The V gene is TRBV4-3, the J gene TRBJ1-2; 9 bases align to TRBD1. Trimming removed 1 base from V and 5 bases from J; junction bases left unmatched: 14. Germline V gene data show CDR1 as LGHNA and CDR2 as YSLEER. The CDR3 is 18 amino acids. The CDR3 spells CASSQGPGRGQGVYGYTF. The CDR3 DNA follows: TGCGCCAGCAGCCAAGGTCCGGGGAGGGGACAGGGAGTGTATGGCTACACCTTC.

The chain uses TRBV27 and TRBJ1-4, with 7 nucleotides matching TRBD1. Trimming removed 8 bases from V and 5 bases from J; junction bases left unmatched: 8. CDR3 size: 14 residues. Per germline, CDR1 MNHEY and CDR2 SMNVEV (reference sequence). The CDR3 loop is CASRPTGRNEKLFF. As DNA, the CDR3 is TGTGCCAGCCGACCGACAGGGAGAAATGAAAAACTGTTTTTT.